The 2 T cell receptor beta chains below come from one sample, sequenced in a study of cytomegalovirus exposure and HLA in healthy donors. Vbeta (60) and Jbeta (13) primers were used in the PCR. The assay was immunoSEQ multiplex PCR, and TCRdb's table has in-frame clones only and misses some. The sample has about 160,000 clones, around 69% seen once. The sample was PBMCs. These receptors were taken from a woman in her 30s in good health and CMV-seronegative.

The chain links TRBV5-1 to TRBJ2-3, with 9 nucleotides matching TRBD2. This CDR3 spans 16 amino acids. The germline V gene encodes CDR1 SGHRS and CDR2 YFSETQ. The V gene end was trimmed by 3 bases and the J gene end by 5 bases; junction bases not matched to a gene: 10. Here the CDR3 reads CASSYSISGGLDTQYF. CDR3 in DNA: TGCGCCAGCAGCTATTCTATTAGCGGGGGACTAGATACGCAGTATTTT.

Only one count was recorded for this clone. CDR3 in amino acids: CASSQEVAQGIPGYTF. In nucleotides, the CDR3 is TGCGCCAGCAGCCAAGAGGTGGCTCAGGGGATTCCTGGCTACACCTTC. The chain recombines TRBV4-1 with TRBJ1-2, with a weak D call TRBD1 (6 bases). The germline gives CDR1 MGHRA, CDR2 YSYEKL. The CDR3 has 16 amino acids. Deletions cut 0 bases from V and 7 bases from J, with 18 bases between.